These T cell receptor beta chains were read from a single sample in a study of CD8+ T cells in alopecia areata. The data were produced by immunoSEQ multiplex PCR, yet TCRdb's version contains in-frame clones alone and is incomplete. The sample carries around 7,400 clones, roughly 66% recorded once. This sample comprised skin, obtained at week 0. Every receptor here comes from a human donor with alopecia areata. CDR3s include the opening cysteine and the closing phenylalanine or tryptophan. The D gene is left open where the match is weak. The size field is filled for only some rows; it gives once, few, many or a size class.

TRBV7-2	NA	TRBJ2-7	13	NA	CASSPAGDYEQYF	TGTGCCAGCAGCCCAGCAGGGGACTACGAGCAGTACTTC
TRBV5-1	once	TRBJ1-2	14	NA	CASSLNRQDGGYTF	TGCGCCAGCAGCTTGAACCGACAGGATGGTGGCTACACCTTC
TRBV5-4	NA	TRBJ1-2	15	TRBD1	CASSLQGRGSYGYTF	TGTGCCAGCAGCTTGCAAGGCAGGGGGAGCTATGGCTACACCTTC
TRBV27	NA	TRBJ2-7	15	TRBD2	CASRFLAGVSYEQYF	TGTGCCAGCAGATTCCTAGCGGGGGTCTCCTACGAGCAGTACTTC
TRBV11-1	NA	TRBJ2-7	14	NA	CASSPRPGTYEQYF	TGTGCCAGCAGCCCTCGCCCTGGAACCTACGAGCAGTACTTC
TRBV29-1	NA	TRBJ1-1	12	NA	CSVGKGGTEAFF	TGCAGCGTTGGAAAGGGAGGAACTGAAGCTTTCTTT
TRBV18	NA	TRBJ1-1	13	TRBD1	CASSKSGTGEAFF	TGTGCCAGCTCAAAATCCGGGACAGGCGAAGCTTTCTTT
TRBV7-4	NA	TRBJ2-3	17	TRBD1	CASSPGFSGTGPFAQYF	TGTGCCAGCAGCCCAGGCTTCTCCGGGACAGGGCCCTTCGCGCAGTATTTT
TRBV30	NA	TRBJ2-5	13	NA	CAWGGTLGGTQYF	TGTGCCTGGGGAGGGACCCTAGGGGGGACCCAGTACTTC
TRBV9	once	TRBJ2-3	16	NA	CASSVGSSLDTDTQYF	TGTGCCAGCAGCGTAGGTTCCAGCCTGGACACAGATACGCAGTATTTT
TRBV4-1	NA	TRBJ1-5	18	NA	CASSQVFSTGVSNQPQHF	TGCGCCAGCAGCCAAGTTTTTAGCACCGGAGTGAGCAATCAGCCCCAGCATTTT
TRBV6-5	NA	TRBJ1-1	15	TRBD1	CASRRRQGESTEAFF	TGTGCCAGCAGGAGAAGACAGGGGGAAAGCACTGAAGCTTTCTTT
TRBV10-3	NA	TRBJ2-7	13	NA	CAISESGGVEQYF	TGTGCCATCAGTGAGTCGGGCGGGGTCGAGCAGTACTTC
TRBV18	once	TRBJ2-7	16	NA	CASSPRIRVLSYEQYF	TGTGCCAGCTCACCAAGAATCAGGGTTTTATCCTACGAGCAGTACTTC
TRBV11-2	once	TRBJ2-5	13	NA	CASSLDEVETQYF	TGTGCCAGCAGCTTAGATGAGGTAGAGACCCAGTACTTC
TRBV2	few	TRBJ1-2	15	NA	CASSPVPPANYGYTF	TGTGCCAGCAGTCCGGTACCTCCCGCTAACTATGGCTACACCTTC
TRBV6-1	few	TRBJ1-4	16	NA	CASSEYRQPLDEKLFF	TGTGCCAGCAGTGAATATCGGCAACCCTTGGATGAAAAACTGTTTTTT
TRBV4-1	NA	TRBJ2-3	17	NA	CASSQERDGGSTDTQYF	TGCGCCAGCAGCCAAGAGCGGGACGGCGGAAGCACAGATACGCAGTATTTT
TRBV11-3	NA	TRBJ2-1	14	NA	CASSRGAETNEQFF	TGTGCCAGCAGCCGTGGCGCAGAAACAAATGAGCAGTTCTTC
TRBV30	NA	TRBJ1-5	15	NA	CAWSVSGGSNQPQHF	TGTGCCTGGAGTGTATCTGGGGGGAGCAATCAGCCCCAGCATTTT
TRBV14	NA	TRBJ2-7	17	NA	CASSQDQGGFRLYEQYF	TGTGCCAGCAGCCAAGATCAAGGAGGTTTTCGTCTCTACGAGCAGTACTTC
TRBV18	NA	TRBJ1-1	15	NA	CASSQSTGMNTEAFF	TGTGCCAGCTCTCAGTCGACCGGGATGAACACTGAAGCTTTCTTT
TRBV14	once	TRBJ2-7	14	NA	CASSPLGISYEQYF	TGTGCCAGCAGCCCACTAGGGATCTCCTACGAGCAGTACTTC
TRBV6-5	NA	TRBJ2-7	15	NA	CASAYWQHDSYEQYF	TGTGCCAGCGCCTATTGGCAACACGACTCTTACGAGCAGTACTTC
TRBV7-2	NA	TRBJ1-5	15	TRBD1	CASSAGQGNNQPQHF	TGTGCCAGCAGCGCGGGACAGGGGAACAATCAGCCCCAGCATTTT
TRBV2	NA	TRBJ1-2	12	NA	CAILTGPYGYTF	TGTGCCATCCTGACAGGCCCGTATGGCTACACCTTC
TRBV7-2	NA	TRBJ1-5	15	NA	CASSLERGRNQPQHF	TGTGCCAGCAGCCTCGAGAGGGGACGGAATCAGCCCCAGCATTTT
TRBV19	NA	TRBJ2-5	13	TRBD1	CASSKTGEETQYF	TGTGCCAGTAGTAAGACAGGGGAAGAGACCCAGTACTTC
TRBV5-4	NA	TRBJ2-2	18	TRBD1	CASSYTGQGATDTGELFF	TGTGCCAGCAGCTACACCGGACAGGGGGCCACCGACACCGGGGAGCTGTTTTTT
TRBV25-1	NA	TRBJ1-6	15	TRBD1	CASSEYRGKDSPLHF	TGTGCCAGCAGTGAATACAGGGGGAAAGATTCACCCCTCCACTTT
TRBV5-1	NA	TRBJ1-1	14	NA	CASSLLLGNTEAFF	TGCGCCAGCAGCCTGCTTTTGGGAAACACTGAAGCTTTCTTT
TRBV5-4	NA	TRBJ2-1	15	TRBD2	CASSSSGTSNNEQFF	TGTGCCAGCAGCTCCTCCGGGACTAGCAACAATGAGCAGTTCTTC
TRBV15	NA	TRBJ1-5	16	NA	CATSQKLASRWQPQHF	TGTGCCACCAGCCAAAAGCTGGCCTCCCGATGGCAGCCCCAGCATTTT
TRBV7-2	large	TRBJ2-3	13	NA	CASSLAGSDTQYF	TGTGCCAGCAGCTTAGCGGGATCAGATACGCAGTATTTT
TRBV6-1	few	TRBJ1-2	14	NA	CASSEAGETYGYTF	TGTGCCAGCAGTGAAGCGGGGGAGACCTATGGCTACACCTTC
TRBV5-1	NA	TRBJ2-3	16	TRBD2	CASSLGSGGGTDTQYF	TGCGCCAGCAGCTTGGGTAGCGGGGGGGGCACAGATACGCAGTATTTT
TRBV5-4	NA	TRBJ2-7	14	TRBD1	CASSLDGQGYEQYF	TGTGCCAGCAGCCTCGATGGACAGGGCTACGAGCAGTACTTC
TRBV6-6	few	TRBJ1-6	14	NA	CASAGWSYNSPLHF	TGTGCCAGCGCCGGATGGTCCTATAATTCACCCCTCCACTTT
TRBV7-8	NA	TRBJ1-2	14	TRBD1	CASRRQGNNDGYTF	TGTGCCAGCAGGCGACAGGGAAACAACGATGGCTACACCTTC
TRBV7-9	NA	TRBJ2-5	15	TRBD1	CASSPRTGRGETQYF	TGTGCCAGCAGTCCACGGACAGGGCGGGGAGAGACCCAGTACTTC
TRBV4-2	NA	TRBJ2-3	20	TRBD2	CASSQVTAGVSHENTDTQYF	TGTGCCAGCAGCCAAGTCACAGCGGGGGTGAGTCACGAAAACACAGATACGCAGTATTTT
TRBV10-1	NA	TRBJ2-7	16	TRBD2	CASSEWSSGGSYEQYF	TGCGCCAGCAGTGAGTGGTCTAGCGGGGGATCCTACGAGCAGTACTTC
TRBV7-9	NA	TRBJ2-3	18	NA	CASSFPSYPVTGTDTQYF	TGTGCCAGCAGCTTTCCCTCTTATCCCGTAACGGGCACAGATACGCAGTATTTT
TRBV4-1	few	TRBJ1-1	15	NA	CASSQVGTARTEAFF	TGCGCCAGCAGCCAAGTGGGGACGGCTAGGACTGAAGCTTTCTTT
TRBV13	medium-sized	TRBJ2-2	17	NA	CASSLSGPFSNTGELFF	TGTGCCAGCAGCTTAAGCGGTCCATTTTCGAACACCGGGGAGCTGTTTTTT